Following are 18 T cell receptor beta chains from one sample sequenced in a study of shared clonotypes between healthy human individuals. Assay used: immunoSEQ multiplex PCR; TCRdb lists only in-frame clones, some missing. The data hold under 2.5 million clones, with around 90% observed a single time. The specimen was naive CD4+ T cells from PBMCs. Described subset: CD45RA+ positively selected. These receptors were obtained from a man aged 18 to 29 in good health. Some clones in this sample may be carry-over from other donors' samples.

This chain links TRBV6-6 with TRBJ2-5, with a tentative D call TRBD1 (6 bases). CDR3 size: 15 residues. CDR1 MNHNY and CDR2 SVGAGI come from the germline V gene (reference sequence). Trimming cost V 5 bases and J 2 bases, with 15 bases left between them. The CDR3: CASSTATRGQETQYF. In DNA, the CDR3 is TGTGCCAGCAGTACAGCTACAAGGGGGCAAGAGACCCAGTACTTC.

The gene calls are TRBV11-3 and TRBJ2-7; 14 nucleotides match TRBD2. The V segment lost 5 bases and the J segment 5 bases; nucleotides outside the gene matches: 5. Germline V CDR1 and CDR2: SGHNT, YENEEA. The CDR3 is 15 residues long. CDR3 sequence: CASSRGLAGEDEQYF. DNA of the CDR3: TGTGCCAGCAGCCGGGGACTAGCGGGAGAGGACGAGCAGTACTTC.

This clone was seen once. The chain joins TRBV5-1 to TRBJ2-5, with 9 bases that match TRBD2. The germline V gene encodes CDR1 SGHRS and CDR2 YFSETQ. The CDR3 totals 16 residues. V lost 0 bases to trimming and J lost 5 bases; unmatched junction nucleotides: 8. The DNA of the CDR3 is TGCGCCAGCAGCTTGGCCGGCGGGAGGGCCCGTGAGACCCAGTACTTC. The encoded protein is CASSLAGGRARETQYF.

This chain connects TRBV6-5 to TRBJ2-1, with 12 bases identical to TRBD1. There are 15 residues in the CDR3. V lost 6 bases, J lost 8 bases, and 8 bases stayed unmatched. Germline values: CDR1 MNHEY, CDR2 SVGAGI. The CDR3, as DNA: TGTGCCAGCAGCCCCGGGACAGGGGGCAGGTATGAGCAGTTCTTC. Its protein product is CASSPGTGGRYEQFF.

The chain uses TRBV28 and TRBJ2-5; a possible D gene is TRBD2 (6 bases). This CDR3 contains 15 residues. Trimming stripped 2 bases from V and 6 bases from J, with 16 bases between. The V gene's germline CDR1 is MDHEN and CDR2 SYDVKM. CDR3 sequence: CASSLGGRGIQTQYF. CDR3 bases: TGTGCCAGCAGTTTAGGGGGTCGGGGGATTCAGACCCAGTACTTC.

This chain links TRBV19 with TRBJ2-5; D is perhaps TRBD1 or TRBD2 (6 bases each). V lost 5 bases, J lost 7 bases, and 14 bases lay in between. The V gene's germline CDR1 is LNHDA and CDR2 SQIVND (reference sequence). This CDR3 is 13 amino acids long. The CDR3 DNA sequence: TGTGCCAGTAGTCCGGTAGGGGGAGGGACCCAGTACTTC. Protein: CASSPVGGGTQYF.

This CDR3 reads CASYSSGSYNEQFF. The DNA of the CDR3 is TGTGCCAGCTACTCAAGCGGCTCCTACAATGAGCAGTTCTTC. This sequence joins TRBV6-1 and TRBJ2-1, with D possibly being TRBD2 (5 bases). Germline loops: CDR1 MNHNS, CDR2 SASEGT. The V end was cut by 8 bases, the J end by 0 bases, with 11 bases between. The CDR3 loop spans 14 amino acids.

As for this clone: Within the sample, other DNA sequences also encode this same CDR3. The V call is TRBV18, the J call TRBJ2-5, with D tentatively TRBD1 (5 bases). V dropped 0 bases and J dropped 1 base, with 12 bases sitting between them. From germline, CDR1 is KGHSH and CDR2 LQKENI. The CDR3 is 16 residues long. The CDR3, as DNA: TGTGCCAGCTCACCACCGGTAGCAGGGCTCCAAGAGACCCAGTACTTC. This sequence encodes CASSPPVAGLQETQYF.

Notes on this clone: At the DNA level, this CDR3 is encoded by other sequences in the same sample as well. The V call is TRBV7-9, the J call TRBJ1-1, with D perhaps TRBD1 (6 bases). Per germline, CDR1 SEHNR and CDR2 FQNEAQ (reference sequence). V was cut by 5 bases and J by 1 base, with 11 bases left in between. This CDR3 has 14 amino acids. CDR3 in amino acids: CASSPRGGNTEAFF. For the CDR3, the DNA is TGTGCCAGCAGCCCAAGGGGGGGGAACACTGAAGCTTTCTTT.

The CDR3, as DNA: TGTGCCAGCTCAACCGGGACGTTTTCCTACAATGAGCAGTTCTTC. Amino acids: CASSTGTFSYNEQFF. The chain has TRBV18 and TRBJ2-1; D possibly matches TRBD1 or TRBD2 (5 bases each). Germline loops: CDR1 KGHSH, CDR2 LQKENI. V dropped 5 bases and J dropped 1 base, with 12 bases sitting between them. This CDR3 has 15 residues.

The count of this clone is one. CDR3 protein: CASRNQGQGPGTQYF. CDR3 DNA: TGTGCCAGCAGGAATCAGGGGCAGGGTCCCGGGACCCAGTACTTC. This rearrangement joins TRBV27 to TRBJ2-5; D possibly corresponds to TRBD1 (6 bases). The CDR3 totals 15 residues. With 6 bases removed from V and 7 bases from J, the gap between germline ends came to 21 bases. In germline, CDR1 is MNHEY, CDR2 SMNVEV (reference sequence).

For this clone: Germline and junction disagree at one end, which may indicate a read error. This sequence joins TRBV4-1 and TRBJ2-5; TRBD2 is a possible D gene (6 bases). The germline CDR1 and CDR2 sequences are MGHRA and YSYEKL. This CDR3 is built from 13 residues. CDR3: CASSQGPGEIQYF. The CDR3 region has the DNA TGCGCCAGCAGCCAAGGCCCGGGAGAGATCCAGTACTTC.

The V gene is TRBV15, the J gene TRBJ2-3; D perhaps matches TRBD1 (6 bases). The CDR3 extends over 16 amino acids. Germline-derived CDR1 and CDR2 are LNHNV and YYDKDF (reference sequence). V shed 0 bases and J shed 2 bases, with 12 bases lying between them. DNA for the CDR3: TGTGCCACCAGCAGAGAAACGACAGGCCTCACAGATACGCAGTATTTT. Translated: CATSRETTGLTDTQYF.

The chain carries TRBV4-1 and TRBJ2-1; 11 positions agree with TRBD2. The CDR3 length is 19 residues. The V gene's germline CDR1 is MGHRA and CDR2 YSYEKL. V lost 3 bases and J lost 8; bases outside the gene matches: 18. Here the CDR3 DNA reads TGCGCCAGCAGCCACCTCCTGGGGATCCCGGGACTAGCGGACCATGAGCAGTTCTTC. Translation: CASSHLLGIPGLADHEQFF.

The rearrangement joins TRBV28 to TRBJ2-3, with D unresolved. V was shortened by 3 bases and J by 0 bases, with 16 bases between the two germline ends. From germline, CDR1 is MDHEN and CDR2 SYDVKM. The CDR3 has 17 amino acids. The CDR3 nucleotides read TGTGCCAGCAGTTTCCGCGTTTCTAGAACTAGCACAGATACGCAGTATTTT. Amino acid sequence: CASSFRVSRTSTDTQYF. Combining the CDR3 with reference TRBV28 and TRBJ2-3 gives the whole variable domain DVKVTQSSRYLVKRTGEKVFLECVQDMDHENMFWYRQDPGLGLRLIYFSYDVKMKEKGDIPEGYSVSREKKERFSLILESASTNQTSMYLCASSFRVSRTSTDTQYFGPGTRLTVL.

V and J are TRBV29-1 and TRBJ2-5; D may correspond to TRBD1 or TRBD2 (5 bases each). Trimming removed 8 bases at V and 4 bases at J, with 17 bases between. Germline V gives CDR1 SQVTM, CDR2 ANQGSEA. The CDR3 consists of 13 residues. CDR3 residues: CSSLGANGETQYF. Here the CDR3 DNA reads TGCAGCTCCCTCGGGGCAAATGGAGAGACCCAGTACTTC.

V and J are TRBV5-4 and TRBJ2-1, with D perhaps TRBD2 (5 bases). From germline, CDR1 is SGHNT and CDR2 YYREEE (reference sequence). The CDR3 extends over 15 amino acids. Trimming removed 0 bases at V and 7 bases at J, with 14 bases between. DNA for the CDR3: TGTGCCAGCAGCTTGGACATGGGTGGAGGAAATGAGCAGTTCTTC. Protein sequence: CASSLDMGGGNEQFF.

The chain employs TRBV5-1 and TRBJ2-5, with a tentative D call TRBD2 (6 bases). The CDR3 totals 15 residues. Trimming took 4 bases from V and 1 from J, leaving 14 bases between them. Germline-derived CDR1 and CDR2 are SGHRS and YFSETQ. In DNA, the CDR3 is TGCGCCAGCAGCGGGGGGACCGGCATCCAAGAGACCCAGTACTTC. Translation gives CASSGGTGIQETQYF.